These T cell receptor beta chains were read from a single sample in a study of cytomegalovirus exposure and HLA in healthy donors. Sequencing used immunoSEQ multiplex PCR; TCRdb keeps in-frame clones, though not all of them. The sample holds 50,000 to 65,000 clones, about 65% seen once. The specimen was PBMCs. The receptors originated from a man aged 45-65 years in good health and CMV-seropositive. CDR3s include the opening cysteine and the closing phenylalanine or tryptophan. The order of the fields is J gene, D gene, clone size, CDR3 length, V gene, CDR3 DNA, CDR3 protein. D genes are given only for firm matches. Clone size is shown for a subset of rows, as once, few, many or a class of expanded clone.

J: TRBJ2-2
D: -
size: -
length: 14
V: TRBV5-1
DNA: TGCGCCACCGCCCGGGGGGCGAGTAACGGGGAGCTGTTTTTT
CDR3: CATARGASNGELFF

J: TRBJ2-3
D: TRBD2
size: -
length: 15
V: TRBV5-1
DNA: TGCGCCAGCACATCGGGGACTAGCGGGAGCGATACGCAGTATTTT
CDR3: CASTSGTSGSDTQYF

J: TRBJ2-1
D: TRBD2
size: -
length: 16
V: TRBV7-6
DNA: TGTGCCAGCAGCTTAAGACCGGGACTAGGTAGGGCTGAGCAGTTCTTC
CDR3: CASSLRPGLGRAEQFF

J: TRBJ2-1
D: -
size: -
length: 13
V: TRBV6-4
DNA: TGTGCCAGCACTCTGACACCGGGGAGTGAGCAGTTCTTC
CDR3: CASTLTPGSEQFF

J: TRBJ2-5
D: TRBD1
size: once
length: 16
V: TRBV7-7
DNA: TGTGCCAGCAGCTTAGGGACAGGGGTAGGGAGAGAGACCCAGTACTTC
CDR3: CASSLGTGVGRETQYF

J: TRBJ1-2
D: -
size: -
length: 14
V: TRBV30
DNA: TGTGCCTGGAGTGCAGCGAGGTTCGTCTATGGCTACACCTTC
CDR3: CAWSAARFVYGYTF

J: TRBJ2-7
D: -
size: few
length: 13
V: TRBV7-2
DNA: TGTGCCAGCAGTCACAGCGGTCCCTACGAGCAGTACTTC
CDR3: CASSHSGPYEQYF

J: TRBJ2-5
D: TRBD2
size: -
length: 14
V: TRBV6-5
DNA: TGTGCCAGCAGTCCGGGACTAGGAGAAGAGACCCAGTACTTC
CDR3: CASSPGLGEETQYF

J: TRBJ1-4
D: -
size: -
length: 14
V: TRBV7-9
DNA: TGTGCCAGCAGCTTTGACCTGAGGCGGGAAAAACTGTTTTTT
CDR3: CASSFDLRREKLFF

J: TRBJ2-5
D: TRBD1
size: -
length: 14
V: TRBV12-5
DNA: TGTGCTAGTGGTTACGGGACAGGGAAAGAGACCCAGTACTTC
CDR3: CASGYGTGKETQYF

J: TRBJ2-1
D: -
size: -
length: 20
V: TRBV19
DNA: TGTGCCAGTAGTATAGATACAGCACCCCGGGGTACGAGCTCCTACAATGAGCAGTTCTTC
CDR3: CASSIDTAPRGTSSYNEQFF

J: TRBJ2-1
D: -
size: -
length: 15
V: TRBV30
DNA: TGTGCCTGGGGATCCTGGGAGGCAACGGGGGATGAGCAGTTCTTC
CDR3: CAWGSWEATGDEQFF

J: TRBJ2-7
D: TRBD1
size: -
length: 13
V: TRBV23-1
DNA: TGCGCCAGCAGTCAAGGACAGGCCTACGAGCAGTACTTC
CDR3: CASSQGQAYEQYF

J: TRBJ2-5
D: TRBD1
size: few
length: 16
V: TRBV5-4
DNA: TGTGCCAGCAGCCATTCTTTTGACAGGGGGAGGGAGACCCAGTACTTC
CDR3: CASSHSFDRGRETQYF

J: TRBJ2-7
D: -
size: -
length: 11
V: TRBV20-1
DNA: TGCAGTGCTAGAGATCTTTCCGAGCAGTACTTC
CDR3: CSARDLSEQYF

J: TRBJ2-2
D: -
size: -
length: 16
V: TRBV4-3
DNA: TGCGCCAGCAGCCCCCAGGCGCGGGGGAACACCGGGGAGCTGTTTTTT
CDR3: CASSPQARGNTGELFF

J: TRBJ2-3
D: -
size: -
length: 15
V: TRBV28
DNA: TGTGCCAGCAGTCCACTAGAAGTTTTCACAGATACGCAGTATTTT
CDR3: CASSPLEVFTDTQYF

J: TRBJ1-1
D: TRBD1
size: -
length: 14
V: TRBV9
DNA: TGTGCCAGCAGCGTAGTTGACAGGGCGGAGGAAGCTTTCTTT
CDR3: CASSVVDRAEEAFF

J: TRBJ1-2
D: -
size: -
length: 13
V: TRBV6-6
DNA: TGTGCCAGCAGTTACCCCTCTTCCAGGGACTACACCTTC
CDR3: CASSYPSSRDYTF

J: TRBJ1-2
D: -
size: -
length: 10
V: TRBV30
DNA: TGTGCCTGGAGGGAGATCGGCTACACCTTC
CDR3: CAWREIGYTF

J: TRBJ1-5
D: TRBD1
size: -
length: 19
V: TRBV5-6
DNA: TGTGCCAGCAGCTTTAGCAACAGGGGGCGAGAAGTGCGGAATCAGCCCCAGCATTTT
CDR3: CASSFSNRGREVRNQPQHF

J: TRBJ1-5
D: TRBD1
size: once
length: 15
V: TRBV27
DNA: TGTGCCAGCAGTTTGGGCGGACAGGGCAATCAGCCCCAGCATTTT
CDR3: CASSLGGQGNQPQHF